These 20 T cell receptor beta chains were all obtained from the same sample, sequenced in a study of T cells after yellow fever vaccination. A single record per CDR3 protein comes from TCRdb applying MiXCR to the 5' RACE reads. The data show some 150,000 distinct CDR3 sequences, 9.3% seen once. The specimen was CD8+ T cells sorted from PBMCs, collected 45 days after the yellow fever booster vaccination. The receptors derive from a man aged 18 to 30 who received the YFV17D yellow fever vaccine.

As DNA, the CDR3 is TGCGCCAGCAGCTGGACAGGGGAGGGTCAGCCCCAGCATTTT. It codes for CASSWTGEGQPQHF. The chain uses TRBV5-1 and TRBJ1-5; 9 nucleotides align to TRBD1. V dropped 3 bases and J dropped 6; count of bases not matched to a gene: 4. This CDR3 is built from 14 residues. CDR1 SGHRS and CDR2 YFSETQ come from the germline V gene.

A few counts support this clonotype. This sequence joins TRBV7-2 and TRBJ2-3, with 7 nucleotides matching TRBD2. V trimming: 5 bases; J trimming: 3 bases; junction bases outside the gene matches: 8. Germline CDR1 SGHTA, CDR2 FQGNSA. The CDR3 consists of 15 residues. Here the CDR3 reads CASSTPGGGTDTQYF. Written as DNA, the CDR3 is TGTGCCAGCAGCACCCCCGGGGGAGGGACAGATACGCAGTATTTT.

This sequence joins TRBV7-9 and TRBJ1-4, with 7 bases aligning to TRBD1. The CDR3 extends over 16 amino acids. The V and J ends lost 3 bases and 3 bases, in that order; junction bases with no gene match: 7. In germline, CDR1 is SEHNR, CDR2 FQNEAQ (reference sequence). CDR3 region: CASSFNFQGANEKLFF. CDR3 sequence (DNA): TGTGCCAGCAGCTTTAATTTTCAGGGGGCTAATGAAAAACTGTTTTTT.

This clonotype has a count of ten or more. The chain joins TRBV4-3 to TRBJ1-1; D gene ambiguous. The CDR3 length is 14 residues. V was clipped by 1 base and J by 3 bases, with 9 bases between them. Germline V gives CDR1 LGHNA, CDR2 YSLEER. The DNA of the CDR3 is TGCGCCAGCAGCCAAGCCAAGGCCGACACTGAAGCTTTCTTT. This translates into CASSQAKADTEAFF.

The CDR3 nucleotides are TGTGCCAGCAGTGAAGGACAGGGACACACAGATACGCAGTATTTT. Translating it yields CASSEGQGHTDTQYF. The chain carries TRBV6-1 and TRBJ2-3; 7 nucleotides line up with TRBD1. V was clipped by 1 base and J by 2 bases; unmatched bases: 3. Germline lookup yields CDR1 MNHNS and CDR2 SASEGT. This CDR3 is built from 15 residues.

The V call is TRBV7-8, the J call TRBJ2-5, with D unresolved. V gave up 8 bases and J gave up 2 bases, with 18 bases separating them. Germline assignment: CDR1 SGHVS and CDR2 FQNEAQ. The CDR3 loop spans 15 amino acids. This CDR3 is CASGKLSALQETQYF. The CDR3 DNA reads TGTGCCAGCGGCAAGTTGTCCGCCCTACAAGAGACCCAGTACTTC.

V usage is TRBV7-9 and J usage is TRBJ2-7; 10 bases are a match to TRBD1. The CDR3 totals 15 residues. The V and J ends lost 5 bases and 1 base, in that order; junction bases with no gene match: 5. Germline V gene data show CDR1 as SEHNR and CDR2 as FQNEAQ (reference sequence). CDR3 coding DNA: TGTGCCAGCAGCATGACAGGGGGCGATTCCTACGAGCAGTACGTC. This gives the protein CASSMTGGDSYEQYV.

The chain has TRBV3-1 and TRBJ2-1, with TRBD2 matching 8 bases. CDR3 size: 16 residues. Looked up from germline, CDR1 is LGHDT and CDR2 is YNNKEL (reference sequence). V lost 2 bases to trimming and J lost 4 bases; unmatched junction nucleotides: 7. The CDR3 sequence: CASSQIAGGAYNEQFF. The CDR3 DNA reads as TGTGCCAGCAGCCAAATCGCCGGGGGGGCTTACAATGAGCAGTTCTTC.

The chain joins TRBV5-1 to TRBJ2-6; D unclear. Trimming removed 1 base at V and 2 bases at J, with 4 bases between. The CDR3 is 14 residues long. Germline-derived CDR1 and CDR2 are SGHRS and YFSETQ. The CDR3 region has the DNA TGCGCCAGCAGCTTGTTGACTGGGGCCAACGTCCTGACTTTC. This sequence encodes CASSLLTGANVLTF.

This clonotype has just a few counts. The CDR3 region is CASSFGSGAKNIQYF. The CDR3 DNA follows: TGTGCCAGCAGTTTCGGTTCTGGGGCCAAAAACATTCAGTACTTC. This rearrangement joins TRBV12-3 or TRBV12-4 to TRBJ2-4; D remains ambiguous. Trimming removed 3 bases at V and 1 base at J, with 10 bases between. This CDR3 has 15 residues.

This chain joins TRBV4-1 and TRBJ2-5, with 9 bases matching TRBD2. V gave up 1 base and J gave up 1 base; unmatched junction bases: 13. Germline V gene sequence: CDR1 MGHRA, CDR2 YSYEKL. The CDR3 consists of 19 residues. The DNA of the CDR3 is TGCGCCAGCAGCCAAGTAATAGCGGGGGCGACCGGAACCCAAGAGACCCAGTACTTC. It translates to CASSQVIAGATGTQETQYF.

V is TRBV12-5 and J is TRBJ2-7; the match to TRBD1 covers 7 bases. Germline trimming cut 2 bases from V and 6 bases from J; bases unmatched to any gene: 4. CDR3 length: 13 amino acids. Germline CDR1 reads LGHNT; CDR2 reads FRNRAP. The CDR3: CASGLWTGREQYF. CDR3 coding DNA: TGTGCTAGTGGTTTGTGGACAGGTCGCGAGCAGTACTTC.

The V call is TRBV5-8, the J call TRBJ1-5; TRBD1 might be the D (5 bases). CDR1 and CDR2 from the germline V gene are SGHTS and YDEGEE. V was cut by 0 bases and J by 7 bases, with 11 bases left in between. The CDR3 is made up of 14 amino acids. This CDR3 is CASSLGLKGQPQHF. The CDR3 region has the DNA TGTGCCAGCAGCTTGGGTCTTAAGGGGCAGCCCCAGCATTTT.

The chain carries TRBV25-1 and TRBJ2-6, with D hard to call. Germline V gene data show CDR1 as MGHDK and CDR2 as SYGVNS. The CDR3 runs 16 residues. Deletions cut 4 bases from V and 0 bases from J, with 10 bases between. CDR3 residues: CASSGWVASGANVLTF. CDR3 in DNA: TGTGCCAGCAGTGGGTGGGTGGCCTCTGGGGCCAACGTCCTGACTTTC.

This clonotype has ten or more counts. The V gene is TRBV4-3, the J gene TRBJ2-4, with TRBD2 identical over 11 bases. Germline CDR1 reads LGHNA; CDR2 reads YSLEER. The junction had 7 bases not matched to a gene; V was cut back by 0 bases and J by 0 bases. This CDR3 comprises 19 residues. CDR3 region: CASSQDEASGGLAKNIQYF. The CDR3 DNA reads TGCGCCAGCAGCCAAGACGAGGCTAGCGGGGGGCTAGCCAAAAACATTCAGTACTTC.

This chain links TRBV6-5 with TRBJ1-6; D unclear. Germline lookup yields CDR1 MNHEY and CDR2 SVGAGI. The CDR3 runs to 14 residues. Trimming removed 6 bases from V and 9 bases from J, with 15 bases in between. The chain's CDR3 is CASSPGTASSPLHF. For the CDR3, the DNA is TGTGCCAGCAGCCCGGGAACAGCGAGTTCACCCCTCCACTTT.

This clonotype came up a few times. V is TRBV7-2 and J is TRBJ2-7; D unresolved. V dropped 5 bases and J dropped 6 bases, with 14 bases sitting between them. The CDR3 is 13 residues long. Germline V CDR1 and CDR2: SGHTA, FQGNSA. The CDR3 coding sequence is TGTGCCAGCAGCGGACGACTCAGCAGCGAGCAGTACTTC. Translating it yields CASSGRLSSEQYF.

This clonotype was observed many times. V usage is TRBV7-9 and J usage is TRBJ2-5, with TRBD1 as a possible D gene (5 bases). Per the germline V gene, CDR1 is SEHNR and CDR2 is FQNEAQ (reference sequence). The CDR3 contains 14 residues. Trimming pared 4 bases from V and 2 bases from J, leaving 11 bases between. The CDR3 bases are TGTGCCAGCAGCTACAAAGACAGTCAAGAGACCCAGTACTTC. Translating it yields CASSYKDSQETQYF.

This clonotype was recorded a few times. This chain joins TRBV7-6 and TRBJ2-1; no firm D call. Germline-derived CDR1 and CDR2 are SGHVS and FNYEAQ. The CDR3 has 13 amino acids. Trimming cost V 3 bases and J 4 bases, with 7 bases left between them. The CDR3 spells CASSLGRYNEQFF. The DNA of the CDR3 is TGTGCCAGCAGCTTGGGCCGATACAATGAGCAGTTCTTC.

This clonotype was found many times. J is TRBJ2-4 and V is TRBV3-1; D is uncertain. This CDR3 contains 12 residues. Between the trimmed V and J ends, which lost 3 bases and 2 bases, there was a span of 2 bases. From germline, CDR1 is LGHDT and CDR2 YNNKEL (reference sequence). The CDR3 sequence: CASSHTKNIQYF. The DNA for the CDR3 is TGTGCCAGCAGCCATACCAAAAACATTCAGTACTTC.